The sample holds many counts of the clone carrying this T cell receptor beta chain. Its specificity is unknown. This sample is part of a study of CD8 T cells in ankylosing spondylitis. Study-wide results and limits: The authors reported significant enrichment of disease-linked clones in matched ankylosing spondylitis synovial fluid. Disease-linked clones, CD8+, were relatively rare in peripheral blood. Seemingly distinctive of ankylosing spondylitis blood was a TCR beta motif formed by eight highly homologous variants.

Quantitative molecular-barcoded 5'-RACE generated the TCR beta libraries. TCRdb re-derived calls from the 5' RACE reads in MiXCR, one entry per CDR3 protein. Of 670,000 or so distinct CDR3 sequences listed, around 20% are singletons. The origin of this receptor is a male donor with ankylosing spondylitis. The sequenced sample was blood, either unsorted or a sorted T cell fraction (not recorded which).

Written as DNA, the CDR3 is TGCGCCAGCAGCTTGGAACCGGGACTCCTCATTGAGACCCAGTACTTC. It translates to CASSLEPGLLIETQYF. The chain couples TRBV5-1 to TRBJ2-5, with D possibly matching TRBD2 (6 bases). Germline CDR1 is SGHRS and CDR2 is YFSETQ. The CDR3 length is 16 residues. V lost 0 bases, J lost 5 bases, and 17 bases lay in between.